This entry lists 13 T cell receptor beta chains sequenced from one sample in a study of shared clonotypes between healthy human individuals. Data came from immunoSEQ multiplex PCR; TCRdb stores just in-frame clones and leaves some out. Found here are millions of clones, roughly 91% of them singletons; the top ten hold over 1.5%. The naive CD8 subset, CD45RO-negative cells positively selected for CCR7, excluded terminally differentiated effector memory CD45RA+ cells. The specimen was naive CD8+ T cells from PBMCs. These receptors were collected from a man between 18 and 29 years old in good health. Some clones in this sample may be carry-over from other donors' samples.

Concerning this clone: The junction departs from germline at one end; a sequencing error may be responsible. The CDR3 sequence: CATSWSQGARPYEQYF. CDR3 DNA: TGTGCCACCAGTTGGAGCCAGGGGGCTCGTCCCTACGAGCAGTACTTC. This chain joins TRBV27 and TRBJ2-7, with TRBD1 identical over 8 bases. The CDR3 is 16 residues long. Germline V gene sequence: CDR1 MNHEY, CDR2 SMNVEV (reference sequence).

This rearrangement joins TRBV7-9 to TRBJ1-2; 7 positions agree with TRBD1. This CDR3 is built from 13 residues. V lost 4 bases to trimming and J lost 6 bases; unmatched junction nucleotides: 5. CDR1 and CDR2 from the germline V gene are SEHNR and FQNEAQ (reference sequence). CDR3 protein: CASSYDRENGYTF. The CDR3 nucleotides are TGTGCCAGCAGCTACGACAGGGAGAATGGCTACACCTTC.

This sequence joins TRBV5-6 and TRBJ2-5; 9 bases agree with TRBD2. Trimming removed 4 bases from V and 4 bases from J; junction bases left unmatched: 8. The CDR3 is made up of 15 amino acids. Germline CDR1 SGHDT, CDR2 YYEEEE. In nucleotides, the CDR3 is TGTGCCAGCAGCACCCGGACTAGCGTAGGAGAGACCCAGTACTTC. Its protein product is CASSTRTSVGETQYF. Together with reference TRBV5-6 and TRBJ2-5, the CDR3 gives the full variable domain: DAGVTQSPTHLIKTRGQQVTLRCSPKSGHDTVSWYQQALGQGPQFIFQYYEEEERQRGNFPDRFSGHQFPNYSSELNVNALLLGDSALYLCASSTRTSVGETQYFGPGTRLLVL.

The chain recombines TRBV9 with TRBJ2-3, with 9 bases aligning to TRBD2. Germline loops: CDR1 SGDLS, CDR2 YYNGEE. The V segment lost 0 bases and the J segment 3 bases; nucleotides outside the gene matches: 5. CDR3 size: 16 residues. In DNA, the CDR3 is TGTGCCAGCAGCGTAGGTAGCGGGAGTGGAACAGATACGCAGTATTTT. Translating it yields CASSVGSGSGTDTQYF.

The chain has TRBV11-2 and TRBJ1-3, with D unclear. The CDR3 spans 15 residues. The germline gives CDR1 SGHAT, CDR2 FQNNGV. V was pared by 4 bases and J by 2 bases, with 12 bases between. This chain's CDR3 is CASSWAEATGNTIYF. CDR3 nucleotides: TGTGCCAGCAGCTGGGCCGAGGCCACTGGAAACACCATATATTTT.

The genes are TRBV28 and TRBJ2-7, with 9 bases identical to TRBD1. The trim removed 5 bases at V and 3 bases at J, leaving 8 bases unmatched. The CDR3 is made up of 15 amino acids. CDR1 and CDR2 (germline): MDHEN, SYDVKM. The CDR3 sequence is CASSSNRGLGYEQYF. The CDR3 DNA sequence: TGTGCCAGCAGTAGTAACAGGGGGCTCGGCTACGAGCAGTACTTC.

This chain links TRBV7-2 with TRBJ1-2; perhaps TRBD1 as D (6 bases). Germline lookup yields CDR1 SGHTA and CDR2 FQGNSA. V was shortened by 6 bases and J by 3 bases, with 11 bases between the two germline ends. This CDR3 has 13 residues. In nucleotides, the CDR3 is TGTGCCAGCAGGAACAGGGACTACTATGGCTACACCTTC. Translating it yields CASRNRDYYGYTF.

The gene calls are TRBV7-8 and TRBJ1-1, with D perhaps TRBD1 (6 bases). CDR1 is SGHVS and CDR2 is FQNEAQ in the germline V gene. Trimming removed 3 bases from V and 3 bases from J, with 17 bases in between. The CDR3 extends over 16 amino acids. CDR3 nucleotide sequence: TGTGCCAGCAGCTTCGCCCGGACAGCTAGGCACACTGAAGCTTTCTTT. It specifies CASSFARTARHTEAFF. Full variable domain (rest looked up from reference TRBV7-8 and TRBJ1-1): GAGVSQSPRYKVAKRGQDVALRCDPISGHVSLFWYQQALGQGPEFLTYFQNEAQLDKSGLPSDRFFAERPEGSVSTLKIQRTQQEDSAVYLCASSFARTARHTEAFFGQGTRLTVV.

This clone came up once. The genes are TRBV5-1 and TRBJ2-3, with 9 bases fitting TRBD1. The junction had 11 bases not matched to a gene; V was cut back by 6 bases and J by 6 bases. Germline CDR1 reads SGHRS; CDR2 reads YFSETQ. This CDR3 comprises 15 residues. The CDR3 is CASNPTGGIGDTQYF. The CDR3 nucleotides read TGCGCCAGCAATCCGACAGGGGGTATCGGTGATACGCAGTATTTT.

V gene TRBV14 combines with J gene TRBJ1-1, with D perhaps matching TRBD1 (5 bases). Germline CDR1 SGHDN, CDR2 FVKESK. V was pared by 0 bases and J by 4 bases, with 15 bases between. This CDR3 is 16 amino acids long. CDR3: CASSQETKGLGTEAFF. The CDR3 nucleotides are TGTGCCAGCAGCCAAGAAACAAAGGGGCTCGGCACTGAAGCTTTCTTT. Supplemented by reference TRBV14 and TRBJ1-1, the full variable domain reads EAGVTQFPSHSVIEKGQTVTLRCDPISGHDNLYWYRRVMGKEIKFLLHFVKESKQDESGMPNNRFLAERTGGTYSTLKVQPAELEDSGVYFCASSQETKGLGTEAFFGQGTRLTVV.

The chain employs TRBV2 and TRBJ2-7, with TRBD1 as a possible D gene (6 bases). From germline, CDR1 is SNHLY and CDR2 FYNNEI. Trimming left V 1 base short and J 1 base short, with 14 bases between. This CDR3 has 16 residues. The DNA for the CDR3 is TGTGCCAGCAGTGAAGGGAAGACAGGACTTTCCTACGAGCAGTACTTC. Amino acids: CASSEGKTGLSYEQYF. The whole variable domain, remainder taken from reference TRBV2 and TRBJ2-7, is EPEVTQTPSHQVTQMGQEVILRCVPISNHLYFYWYRQILGQKVEFLVSFYNNEISEKSEIFDDQFSVERPDGSNFTLKIRSTKLEDSAMYFCASSEGKTGLSYEQYFGPGTRLTVT.

The chain has TRBV5-8 and TRBJ1-1; a possible D gene is TRBD1 (5 bases). Deletions cut 3 bases from V and 4 bases from J, with 13 bases between. Germline V gene data show CDR1 as SGHTS and CDR2 as YDEGEE. CDR3 length: 14 residues. DNA for the CDR3: TGTGCCAGCAGCTCGGGGGGATTCGCCACTGAAGCTTTCTTT. This translates into CASSSGGFATEAFF.

V is TRBV2 and J is TRBJ2-5; D unresolved. V was trimmed by 1 base and J by 1 base, leaving 7 bases between them. In germline, CDR1 is SNHLY, CDR2 FYNNEI. The CDR3 consists of 14 residues. The CDR3 loop is CASSEVGIQETQYF. CDR3 bases: TGTGCCAGCAGTGAAGTCGGAATCCAAGAGACCCAGTACTTC.